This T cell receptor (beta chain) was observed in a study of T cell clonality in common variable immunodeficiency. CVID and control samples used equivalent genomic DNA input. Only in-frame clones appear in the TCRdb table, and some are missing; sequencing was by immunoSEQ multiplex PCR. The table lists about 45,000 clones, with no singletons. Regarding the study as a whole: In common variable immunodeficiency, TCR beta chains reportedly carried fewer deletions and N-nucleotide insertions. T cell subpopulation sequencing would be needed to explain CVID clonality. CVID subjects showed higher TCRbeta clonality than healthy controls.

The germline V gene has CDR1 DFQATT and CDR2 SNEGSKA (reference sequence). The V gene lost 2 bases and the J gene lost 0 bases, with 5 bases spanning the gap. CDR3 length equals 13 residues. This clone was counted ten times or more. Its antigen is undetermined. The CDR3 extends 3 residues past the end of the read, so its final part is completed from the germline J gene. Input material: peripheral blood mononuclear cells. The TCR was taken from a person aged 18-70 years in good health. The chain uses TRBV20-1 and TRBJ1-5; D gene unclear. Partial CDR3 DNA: TGCAGTGCTAGACAGGATAGCAATCAGCCC. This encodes CSARQDSNQP. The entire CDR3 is CSARQDSNQPQHF.